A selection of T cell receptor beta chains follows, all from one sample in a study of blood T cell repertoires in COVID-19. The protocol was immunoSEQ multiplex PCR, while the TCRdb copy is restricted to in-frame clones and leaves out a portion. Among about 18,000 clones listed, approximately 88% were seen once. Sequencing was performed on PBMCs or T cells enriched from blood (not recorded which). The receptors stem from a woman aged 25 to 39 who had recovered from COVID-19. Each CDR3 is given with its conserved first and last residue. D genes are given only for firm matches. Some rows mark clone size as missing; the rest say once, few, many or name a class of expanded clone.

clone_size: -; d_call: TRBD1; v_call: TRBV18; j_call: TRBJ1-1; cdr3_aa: CASSPPTGDNTEAFF; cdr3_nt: TGTGCCAGCTCACCACCGACAGGGGATAACACTGAAGCTTTCTTT
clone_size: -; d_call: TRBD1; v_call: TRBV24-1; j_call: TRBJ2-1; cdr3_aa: CATSDLTGDSYNEQFF; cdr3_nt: TGTGCCACCAGTGATTTGACAGGGGACTCCTACAATGAGCAGTTCTTC
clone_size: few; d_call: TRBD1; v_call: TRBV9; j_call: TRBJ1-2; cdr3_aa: CASSAGGGYTF; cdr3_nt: TGTGCCAGCAGCGCAGGGGGGGGCTACACCTTC
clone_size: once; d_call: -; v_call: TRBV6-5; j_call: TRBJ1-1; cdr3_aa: CASSSPGMNTEAFF; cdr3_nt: TGTGCCAGCAGTTCCCCAGGGATGAACACTGAAGCTTTCTTT
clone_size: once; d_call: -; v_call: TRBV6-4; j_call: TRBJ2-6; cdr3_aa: CASSDPGTGANVLTF; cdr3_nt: TGTGCCAGCAGTGATCCAGGGACTGGGGCCAACGTCCTGACTTTC
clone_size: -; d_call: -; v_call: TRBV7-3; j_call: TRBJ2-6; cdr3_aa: CAGAGGANVLTF; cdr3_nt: TGTGCCGGGGCGGGAGGGGCCAACGTCCTGACTTTC
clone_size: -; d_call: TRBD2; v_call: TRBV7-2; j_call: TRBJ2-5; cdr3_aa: CASSSKSGGLQETQYF; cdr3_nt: TGTGCCAGCAGCTCCAAGAGCGGGGGGCTTCAAGAGACCCAGTACTTC
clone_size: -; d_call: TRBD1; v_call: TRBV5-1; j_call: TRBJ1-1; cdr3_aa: CASSPGQGSTEAFF; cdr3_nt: TGCGCCAGCAGCCCAGGACAGGGGAGCACTGAAGCTTTCTTT
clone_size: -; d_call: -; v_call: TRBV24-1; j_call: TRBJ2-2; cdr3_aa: CATSDIQGRAGELFF; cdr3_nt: TGTGCCACCAGTGATATTCAGGGGAGGGCCGGGGAGCTGTTTTTT
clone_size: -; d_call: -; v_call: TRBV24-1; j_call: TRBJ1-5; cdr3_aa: CATSDRTANQPQHF; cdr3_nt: TGTGCCACCAGTGATCGGACAGCTAATCAGCCCCAGCATTTT
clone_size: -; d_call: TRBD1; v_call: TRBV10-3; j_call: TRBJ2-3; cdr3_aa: CAISGGTGGSNTDTQYF; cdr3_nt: TGTGCCATCAGTGGGGGGACAGGGGGATCTAATACAGATACGCAGTATTTT
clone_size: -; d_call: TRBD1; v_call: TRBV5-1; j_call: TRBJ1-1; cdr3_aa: CASSFRGPVNTEAFF; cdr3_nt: TGCGCCAGCAGCTTCAGGGGGCCGGTGAACACTGAAGCTTTCTTT
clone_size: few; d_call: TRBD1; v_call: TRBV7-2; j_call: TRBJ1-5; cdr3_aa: CASSPTGQGSNQPQHF; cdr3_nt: TGTGCCAGCAGCCCTACCGGACAGGGCAGCAATCAGCCCCAGCATTTT
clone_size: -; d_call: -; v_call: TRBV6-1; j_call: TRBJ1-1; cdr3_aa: CASSHLLNTEAFF; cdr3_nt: TGTGCCAGCAGTCACCTACTGAACACTGAAGCTTTCTTT
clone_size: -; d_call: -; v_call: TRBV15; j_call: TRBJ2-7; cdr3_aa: CATSIEQVSYEQYF; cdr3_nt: TGTGCCACCAGCATCGAACAGGTCTCCTACGAGCAGTACTTC
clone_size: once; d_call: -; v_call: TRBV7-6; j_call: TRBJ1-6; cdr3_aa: CASSPQGSYNSPLHF; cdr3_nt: TGTGCCAGCAGCCCACAGGGATCTTATAATTCACCCCTCCACTTT
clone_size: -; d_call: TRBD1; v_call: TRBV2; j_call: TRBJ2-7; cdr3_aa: CASSPRTGSDEQYF; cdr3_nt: TGTGCCAGCAGTCCCAGGACAGGGTCGGACGAGCAGTACTTC
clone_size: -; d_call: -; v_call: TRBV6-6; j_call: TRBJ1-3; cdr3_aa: CASSGAEPLGNTIYF; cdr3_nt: TGTGCCAGCAGTGGGGCGGAGCCCCTTGGAAACACCATATATTTT
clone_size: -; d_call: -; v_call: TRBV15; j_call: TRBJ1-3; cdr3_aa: CATSSGGSGNTIYF; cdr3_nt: TGTGCCACCAGCAGCGGCGGCTCTGGAAACACCATATATTTT
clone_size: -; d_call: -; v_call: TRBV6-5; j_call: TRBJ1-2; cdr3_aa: CASSYSRFDGTEGYTF; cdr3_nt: TGTGCCAGCAGTTACTCTAGATTTGACGGTACGGAGGGCTACACCTTC
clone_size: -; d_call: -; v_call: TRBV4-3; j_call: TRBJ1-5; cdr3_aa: CASSQDLGQQPQHF; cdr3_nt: TGCGCCAGCAGCCAAGATCTGGGGCAGCAGCCCCAGCATTTT
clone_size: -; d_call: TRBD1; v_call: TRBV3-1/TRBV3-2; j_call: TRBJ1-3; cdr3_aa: CASRVGQGGTIYF; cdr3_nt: TGTGCCAGCAGAGTCGGACAGGGGGGGACCATATATTTT
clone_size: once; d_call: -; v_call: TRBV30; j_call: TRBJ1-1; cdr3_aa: CAWSPGTEAFF; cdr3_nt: TGTGCCTGGAGTCCGGGCACTGAAGCTTTCTTT
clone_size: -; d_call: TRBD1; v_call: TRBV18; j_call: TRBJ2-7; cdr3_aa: CASSPGGQPYEQYF; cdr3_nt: TGTGCCAGCTCACCAGGGGGACAGCCCTACGAGCAGTACTTC
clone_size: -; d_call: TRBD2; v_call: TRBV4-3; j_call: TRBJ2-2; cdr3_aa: CASSQEGGAGRTGELFF; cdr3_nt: TGCGCCAGCAGCCAAGAGGGAGGGGCAGGGAGGACCGGGGAGCTGTTTTTT
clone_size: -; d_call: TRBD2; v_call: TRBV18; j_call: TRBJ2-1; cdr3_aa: CASSRLSSGGKYNEQFF; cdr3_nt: TGTGCCAGCTCACGACTCTCTAGCGGGGGGAAATACAATGAGCAGTTCTTC
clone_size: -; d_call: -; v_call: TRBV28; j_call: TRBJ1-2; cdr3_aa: CASSQRSGYTF; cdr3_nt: TGTGCCAGCAGTCAAAGGAGTGGCTACACCTTC
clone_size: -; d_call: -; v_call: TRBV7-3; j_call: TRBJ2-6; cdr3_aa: CASSFRGSGANVLTF; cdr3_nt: TGTGCCAGCAGCTTTCGAGGCTCTGGGGCCAACGTCCTGACTTTC
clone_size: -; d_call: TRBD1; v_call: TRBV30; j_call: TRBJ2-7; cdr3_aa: CALTTGAFEQYF; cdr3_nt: TGTGCCCTTACTACAGGGGCTTTCGAGCAGTACTTC
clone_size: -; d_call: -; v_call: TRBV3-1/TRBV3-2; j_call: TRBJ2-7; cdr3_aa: CASSPSSYEQYF; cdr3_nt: TGTGCCAGCAGCCCCAGCTCCTACGAGCAGTACTTC
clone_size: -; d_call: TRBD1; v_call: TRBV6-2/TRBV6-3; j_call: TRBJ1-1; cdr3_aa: CASSYGQGAEAFF; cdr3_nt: TGTGCCAGCAGTTACGGGCAGGGGGCTGAAGCTTTCTTT
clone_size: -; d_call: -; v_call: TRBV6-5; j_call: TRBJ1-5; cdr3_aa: CASSRPDRNQPQHF; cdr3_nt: TGTGCCAGCAGTCGCCCGGACAGAAATCAGCCCCAGCATTTT
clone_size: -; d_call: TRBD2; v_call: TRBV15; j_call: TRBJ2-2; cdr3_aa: CATSRDGSGVGELFF; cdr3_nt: TGTGCCACCAGCAGAGATGGTAGCGGGGTAGGGGAGCTGTTTTTT
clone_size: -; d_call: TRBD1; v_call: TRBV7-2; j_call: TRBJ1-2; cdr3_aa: CASRPGQSYGYTF; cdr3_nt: TGTGCCAGCAGACCGGGACAGTCCTATGGCTACACCTTC
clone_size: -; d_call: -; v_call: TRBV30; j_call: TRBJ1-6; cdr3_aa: CAWSVRAGSSYNSPLHF; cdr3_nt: TGTGCCTGGAGTGTAAGGGCGGGAAGCTCCTATAATTCACCCCTCCACTTT
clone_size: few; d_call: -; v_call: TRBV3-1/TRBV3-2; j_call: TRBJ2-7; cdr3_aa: CAVGAGNGFYEQYF; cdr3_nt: TGTGCCGTAGGGGCTGGGAATGGGTTCTACGAGCAGTACTTC
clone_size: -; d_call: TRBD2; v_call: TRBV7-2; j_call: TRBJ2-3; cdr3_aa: CASLSGGVSDTQYF; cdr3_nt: TGTGCCAGCCTTAGCGGGGGGGTTTCAGATACGCAGTATTTT
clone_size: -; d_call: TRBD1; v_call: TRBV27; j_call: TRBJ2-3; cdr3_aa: CASSFQQGDTQYF; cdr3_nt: TGTGCCAGCAGTTTCCAACAGGGGGATACGCAGTATTTT
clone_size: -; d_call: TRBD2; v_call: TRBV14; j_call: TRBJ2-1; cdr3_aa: CASSQGLAGYFEQFF; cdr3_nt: TGTGCCAGCAGCCAGGGACTAGCGGGGTATTTTGAGCAGTTCTTC
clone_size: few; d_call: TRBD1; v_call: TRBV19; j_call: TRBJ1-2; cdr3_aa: CASSKKTGDGYTF; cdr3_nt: TGTGCCAGTAGTAAGAAGACAGGGGATGGCTACACCTTC
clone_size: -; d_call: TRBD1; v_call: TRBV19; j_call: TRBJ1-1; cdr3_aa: CASGPQGARTEAFF; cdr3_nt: TGTGCCAGTGGACCACAGGGGGCTCGCACTGAAGCTTTCTTT
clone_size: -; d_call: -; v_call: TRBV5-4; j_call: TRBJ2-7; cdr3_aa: CASSSPQGYEQYF; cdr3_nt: TGTGCCAGCAGCTCACCACAGGGCTACGAGCAGTACTTC
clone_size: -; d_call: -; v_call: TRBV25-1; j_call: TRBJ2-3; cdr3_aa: CASRGQVTDTQYF; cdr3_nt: TGTGCCAGCAGGGGCCAGGTCACAGATACGCAGTATTTT
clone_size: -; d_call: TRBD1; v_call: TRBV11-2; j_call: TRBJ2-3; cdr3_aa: CASSYGTATDTQYF; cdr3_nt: TGTGCCAGCAGCTATGGGACAGCCACAGATACGCAGTATTTT
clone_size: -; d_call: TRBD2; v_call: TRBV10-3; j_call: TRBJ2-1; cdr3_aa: CAIAGQGLAINEQFF; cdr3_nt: TGTGCCATCGCTGGCCAGGGACTAGCGATAAATGAGCAGTTCTTC
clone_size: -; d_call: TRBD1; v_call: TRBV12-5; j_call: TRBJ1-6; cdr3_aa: CASGSGQNNSPLHF; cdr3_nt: TGTGCTAGTGGTTCGGGACAGAATAATTCACCCCTCCACTTT
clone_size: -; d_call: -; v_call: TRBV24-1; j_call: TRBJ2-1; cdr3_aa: CATSDEGRGPYNEQFF; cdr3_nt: TGTGCCACCAGTGATGAGGGCAGGGGCCCCTACAATGAGCAGTTCTTC
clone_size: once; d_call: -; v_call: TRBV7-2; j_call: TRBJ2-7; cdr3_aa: CASSLGHLFSYEQYF; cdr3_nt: TGTGCCAGCAGCTTGGGACACCTTTTTTCCTACGAGCAGTACTTC